A single T cell receptor beta chain is shown here with its context. The target antigen is unknown. Clones were sequenced by immunoSEQ multiplex PCR, and TCRdb holds only the in-frame ones, with some missing. This table holds about 2.5 million clones, about nine tenths found once. This specimen comes from a study of shared clonotypes between healthy human individuals. Study-wide background: For every donor, three CD4 naive, three CD4 memory, two CD8 naive and one CD8 memory plates were used. Notes on the study in general: Approximately 5% was the fraction of naive CD4 clonotypes found shared across several donors. Estimated richness was generally greater in naive than memory subsets.

Germline V gene data show CDR1 as SGHRS and CDR2 as YFSETQ. The CDR3 consists of 14 residues. V dropped 7 bases and J dropped 3 bases, with 16 bases sitting between them. What was sequenced was naive CD4+ T cells from PBMCs. Subset: CD45RA+ positively selected. This clonotype was sampled from a young man in good health. Some clones in this sample may be carry-over from other donors' samples. The gene calls are TRBV5-1 and TRBJ2-5; unclear D gene. The DNA of the CDR3 is TGCGCCAGCTCACCAACCGTTCCTAAAGAGACCCAGTACTTC. Residues: CASSPTVPKETQYF.